These 7 T cell receptor beta chains came from one sample sequenced in a study of identical twins (dated by TCRdb to the mid-2010s). The library was obtained by 5' RACE. Sequenced on an Illumina HiSeq 2000. TCRdb handled the public reads itself, with Q25 trimming in fastp and clone calling in MiXCR, and kept productive beta chains. Rows are unified per CDR3 protein, each entry keeping the most common DNA and genes. In this sample the table shows about 250,000 distinct CDR3 sequences, 6% to 8.5% of which occur a single time. The ten biggest clones cover less than 6.5% of the sample. These same data were also listed under a study on yellow fever vaccine responses in identical twins.

Sequenced material: CD8+ T cells sorted from blood. The origin of the receptors is a woman aged 18-29 years in good health.

The chain joins TRBV6-5 to TRBJ2-1; 10 bases align to TRBD2. Germline CDR1 is MNHEY and CDR2 is SVGAGI. This CDR3 is built from 19 residues. The junction had 12 bases not matched to a gene; V was cut back by 4 bases and J by 0 bases. The CDR3, as DNA: TGTGCCAGCAGTTTCGCAGCGGGGGGGCTTTCAACCTCCTACAATGAGCAGTTCTTC. This gives the protein CASSFAAGGLSTSYNEQFF.

This clonotype has only a few counts. The chain combines TRBV27 with TRBJ2-7; no definite D call. The CDR3 totals 13 residues. Germline assignment: CDR1 MNHEY and CDR2 SMNVEV (reference sequence). V lost 2 bases and J 5 bases, leaving 10 bases between the germline ends. This CDR3 is CASSLKSTHEQYF. DNA for the CDR3: TGTGCCAGCAGTTTAAAGTCGACCCACGAGCAGTACTTC.

This rearrangement joins TRBV10-3 to TRBJ2-1; perhaps D is TRBD1 or TRBD2 (6 bases each). Germline V gene lookup returns CDR1 ENHRY and CDR2 SYGVKD. This CDR3 region has 12 residues. Trimming shortened V by 11 bases and J by 5 bases, and 13 bases separated the two germline ends. The CDR3 region has the DNA TGTGCCCCCTCGGGGGCCAACAATGAGCAGTTCTTC. As protein: CAPSGANNEQFF.

In its sample, this clonotype was seen a few times. The chain recombines TRBV15 with TRBJ1-1; D may be TRBD1 (6 bases). The ends were cut back, 4 bases at V and 1 base at J, with 13 bases in the middle. Germline V CDR1 and CDR2: LNHNV, YYDKDF (reference sequence). CDR3 size: 15 residues. CDR3 coding DNA: TGTGCCACCAGCATGCCCCAGGGACAGAACACTGAAGCTTTCTTT. Translation: CATSMPQGQNTEAFF.

Only a few counts were recorded for this clonotype. This chain connects TRBV24-1 to TRBJ2-1; TRBD2 aligns across 9 bases. The CDR3 is 16 residues long. V was clipped by 3 bases and J by 7 bases; unmatched bases: 9. Germline V gene data show CDR1 as KGHDR and CDR2 as SFDVKD. CDR3 coding DNA: TGTGCCACCAGTGATCTTAAGCGGGAGGACCCTAATGAGCAGTTCTTC. Its protein product is CATSDLKREDPNEQFF.

This clonotype was counted only a few times. J is TRBJ2-3 and V is TRBV12-3 or TRBV12-4, with 7 nucleotides matching TRBD2. The CDR3 spans 17 residues. V trimming: 5 bases; J trimming: 0 bases; junction bases outside the gene matches: 11. CDR3 sequence reads: CASSIVAVGGSTDTQYF. The CDR3 DNA follows: TGTGCCAGCAGTATCGTAGCGGTGGGGGGGAGCACAGATACGCAGTATTTT.

This clonotype was found a few times. This sequence joins TRBV7-9 and TRBJ2-3; 9 nucleotides align to TRBD2. This CDR3 is built from 16 residues. Germline V gene data show CDR1 as SEHNR and CDR2 as FQNEAQ (reference sequence). With V trimmed by 4 bases and J by 2 bases, 7 bases remained unmatched. CDR3 coding DNA: TGTGCCAGCAGCTACCAAGCGGGAGGAAACACAGATACGCAGTATTTT. Its protein is CASSYQAGGNTDTQYF. The complete variable domain, with remaining parts taken from reference TRBV7-9 and TRBJ2-3, reads DTGVSQNPRHKITKRGQNVTFRCDPISEHNRLYWYRQTLGQGPEFLTYFQNEAQLEKSRLLSDRFSAERPKGSFSTLEIQRTEQGDSAMYLCASSYQAGGNTDTQYFGPGTRLTVL.